This record looks at one TCR beta chain sequence and its context. Methods used by the authors: Reference gene primer amplification yielded estimated nucleated cell counts. Measured with immunoSEQ multiplex PCR; TCRdb has only the in-frame clones, and not every one. Clone size and the V and J calls come from that table; the DNA yielded D and trimming. Found here are 25,000 to 35,000 clones, roughly 89% of them singletons; the top ten hold over 40%. The sample comes from a study of blood T cell repertoires in COVID-19. About the research overall: COVID-19 samples, acute and convalescent, were from the United States, Italy and Spain. T cells, B-cell-depleted T cells, or PBMCs provided the cDNA or gDNA that served as material.

The V end was cut by 0 bases, the J end by 8 bases, with 15 bases between. CDR1 and CDR2 from the germline V gene are SGDLS and YYNGEE. The CDR3 sequence is 15 residues long. The chain combines TRBV9 with TRBJ1-5; tentative D call: TRBD1 (5 bases). The receptor was isolated from a human donor with acute or convalescent COVID-19. The donor label of this sample is uncertain. Sequenced sample: peripheral blood. This CDR3 reads CASSVVGGDSEPQHF. In nucleotides, the CDR3 is TGTGCCAGCAGCGTAGTGGGAGGGGATAGTGAGCCCCAGCATTTT.